This T cell receptor (beta chain) was obtained from a study of early T cells in non-severe SARS-CoV-2 infection. Whole-study findings and limits: Private and CD4 specificities were missed by VDJdb matching, skewed to anti-spike CD8.

This clonotype occurred many times. The antigen remains undetermined. CDR3 length: 14 amino acids. The V and J ends lost 7 bases and 2 bases respectively, with 14 bases between them. Each cDNA molecule carried a unique molecular identifier. TCRdb reprocessed the 5' RACE reads via MiXCR and lists one record per CDR3 protein. The table shows tens of thousands of distinct CDR3 sequences, with 5.6% occurring only once. The chain joins TRBV12-3 or TRBV12-4 to TRBJ1-2; a possible D gene is TRBD1 (6 bases). The sequenced material came from whole blood. The source of this sequence is an adult who was a healthcare worker with PCR-confirmed SARS-CoV-2 infection or an uninfected control (not recorded which). In nucleotides, the CDR3 is TGTGCCAGCACCAGACGACAGGAGAACTATGGCTACACCTTC. This codes for CASTRRQENYGYTF.